The sequence of this T cell receptor beta chain was determined in a study of CD8 T cells in ankylosing spondylitis. Whole-study findings and limits: Earlier literature documents some of the motif variants in reactive arthritis synovial fluid and blood. In peripheral blood, disease-linked CD8+ clones occurred at relatively low frequencies.

CDR1 is SEHNR, CDR2 FQNEAQ, per germline (reference sequence). This CDR3 is 16 amino acids long. V lost 0 bases and J lost 5; bases outside the gene matches: 6. Turning to this clonotype: Its antigen is undetermined.

A quantitative 5'-RACE method, one with molecular barcodes, was used to make TCR beta libraries. In TCRdb, the 5' RACE reads were re-called with MiXCR into one record per CDR3 protein. The repertoire consists of roughly 170,000 distinct CDR3 sequences, with approximately 10% occurring once and the leading ten covering around 15%. V is TRBV7-9 and J is TRBJ2-1; 8 bases line up with TRBD2. The sequence came from a female donor with ankylosing spondylitis or in good health (not recorded which). Sequenced: blood, either unsorted or a sorted T cell fraction (not recorded which). CDR3 in DNA: TGTGCCAGCAGCTTAGCGAGCGGGAGCTACAACAATGAGCAGTTCTTC. This codes for CASSLASGSYNNEQFF.